The source of this T cell receptor (beta chain) is a study of T cell responses to AZD1222 COVID-19 vaccine. Sequenced by immunoSEQ multiplex PCR; TCRdb stores in-frame clones only, minus some. Of some 200,000 clones in the sample, about nine tenths were seen once. This clone was counted once. Trimming left V 2 bases short and J 8 bases short, with 9 bases between. CDR1 is DFQATT and CDR2 is SNEGSKA in the germline V gene (reference sequence). The CDR3 has 11 residues. V is TRBV20-1 and J is TRBJ1-2; D not certain. This receptor was obtained from an adult in good health. Here the sequenced sample was peripheral blood, taken on day 0 of AZD1222 vaccination. The CDR3 protein is CSARFPGGYTF. CDR3 bases: TGCAGTGCTAGATTTCCGGGCGGCTACACCTTC.